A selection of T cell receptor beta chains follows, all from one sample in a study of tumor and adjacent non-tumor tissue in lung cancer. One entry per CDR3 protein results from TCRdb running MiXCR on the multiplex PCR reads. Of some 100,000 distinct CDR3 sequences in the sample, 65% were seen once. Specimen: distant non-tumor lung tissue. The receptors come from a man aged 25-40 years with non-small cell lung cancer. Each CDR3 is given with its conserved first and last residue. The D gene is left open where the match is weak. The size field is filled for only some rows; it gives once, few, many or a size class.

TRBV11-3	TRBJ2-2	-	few	TGTGCCAGCAGCTTAAGCCGGGCCGGGGAGCTGTTTTTT	CASSLSRAGELFF
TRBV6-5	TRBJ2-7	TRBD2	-	TGTGCCAGCAGTTACACGAGTGGGTCTAGCGGAACCTACGGGCAGTACTTC	CASSYTSGSSGTYGQYF
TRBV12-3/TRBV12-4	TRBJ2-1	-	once	TGTGCCAGCAGTTTCTTTTACCCCGACAATTGGCAGTTCTTC	CASSFFYPDNWQFF
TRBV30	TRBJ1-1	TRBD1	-	TGTGCCTGGACCCAGGGCTTGGGGACAGGGAGAGTAGGGAACACTGAAGTTTTCTTT	CAWTQGLGTGRVGNTEVFF
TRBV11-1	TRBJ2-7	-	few	TGTGCTAGCAGCTTTTCTGCAGCCTACGAGCATTACTTC	CASSFSAAYEHYF
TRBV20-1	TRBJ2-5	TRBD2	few	TGCAGTGCTAGCGGTCTAGCGGGAAGGGAGACCCAGTACTTC	CSASGLAGRETQYF
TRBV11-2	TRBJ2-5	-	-	TGTGCCAGCAGCTTAGATCGCAGACAGCGGGAGACCCAGTACTTC	CASSLDRRQRETQYF
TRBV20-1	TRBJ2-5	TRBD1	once	TGCAGTACTAGACTATCCCAGGGGGCAGATGCGGAGACCCAGTACTTC	CSTRLSQGADAETQYF
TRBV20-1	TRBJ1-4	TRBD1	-	TGCAGTACTGATACAGGGGAGGGGAATGAGAAACTGTTTTTT	CSTDTGEGNEKLFF
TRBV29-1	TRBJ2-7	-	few	TGCAGCGTTTCTACAGGGTACGAGCAATACTTC	CSVSTGYEQYF
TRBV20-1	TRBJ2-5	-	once	TGCAGTACTATCGCCTCCTTAGCGGTCCGAGAGACCCAGTACTTC	CSTIASLAVRETQYF
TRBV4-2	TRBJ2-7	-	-	TGTGCCGGCAGCCAAGAGGCTAGCTGGGAGTCGTTATACTTC	CAGSQEASWESLYF
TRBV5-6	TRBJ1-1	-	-	TGTGCCAGTAAGTGGGGGAACACTGGAGCTTACTTT	CASKWGNTGAYF
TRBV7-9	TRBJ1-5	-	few	TGTGCCAGCAGCTTAGACTCATATCAGCCCCAGCATTTT	CASSLDSYQPQHF
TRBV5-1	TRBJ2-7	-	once	TGCGCCAGTAGCTTGGAAGGCACCGACTACGAGCTGTACTTC	CASSLEGTDYELYF
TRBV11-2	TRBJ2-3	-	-	TGTGCCAGCAGCACTAACCTTGCAGATACGCAGTATTTT	CASSTNLADTQYF
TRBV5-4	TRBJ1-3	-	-	TGCGCCAGCAGTTCTAGGCAGGACCCTGGAAACACCATATATTTT	CASSSRQDPGNTIYF
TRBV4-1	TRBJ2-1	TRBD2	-	TGCGCCAGCAGCCGGACTAGCGGGATCTATAATGAGCAGTTCTTC	CASSRTSGIYNEQFF
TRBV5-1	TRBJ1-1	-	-	TGCGCCAGCAGTCCCTCAGGGACTTCGCGCACTGAAGCTTTCTTT	CASSPSGTSRTEAFF
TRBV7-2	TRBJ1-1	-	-	TGTGCCAGCAGCTTAGCGTCGGCCAGGGCAAAAACTTTCTTT	CASSLASARAKTFF
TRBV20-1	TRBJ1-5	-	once	TGCAGTGCCCAGCACTGGGGCATTAATCAGCCCCAGCATTTT	CSAQHWGINQPQHF
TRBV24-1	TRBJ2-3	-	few	TGTGCCACCAGTGACCGGAGGTCAGCTAGCACAGATACGCAGTATTTT	CATSDRRSASTDTQYF
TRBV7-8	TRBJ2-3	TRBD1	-	TGTGTCAGCAGCTTAGAGAGGGACAGGGGGCATCAGCCCCAGTATTTT	CVSSLERDRGHQPQYF
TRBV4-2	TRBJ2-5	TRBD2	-	TGTGCCAGCTGCCCGAGACTAGCGGGGAACCAGGAGACCCAGTACTTC	CASCPRLAGNQETQYF
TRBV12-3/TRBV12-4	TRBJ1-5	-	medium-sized	TGTGCCAGCAGAAGGACAGAGAATAGCAATCAGCCCCAGCATTTT	CASRRTENSNQPQHF
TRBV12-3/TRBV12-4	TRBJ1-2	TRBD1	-	TGTGCCAGCAGTTTGCCGAGGGACAGGGCTTATGGCTACACCTTC	CASSLPRDRAYGYTF
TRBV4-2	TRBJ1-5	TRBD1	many	TGTGCCAGCAGCGAAATGACAGGGGAGTTACAGCCCCAGCATTTT	CASSEMTGELQPQHF
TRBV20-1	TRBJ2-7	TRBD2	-	TGCGATGCCGACGGGACTAGCGGTACCTCCTACGAGCAGTACTTC	CDADGTSGTSYEQYF
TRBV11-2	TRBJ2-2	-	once	TGTGCCAGCAACACTCCGGGACGGGGGAACACCTGGGAGCTGTTTTTT	CASNTPGRGNTWELFF
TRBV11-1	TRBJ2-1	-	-	TGTGCCAGCAGCGGGACGGGCAATGAGCAGTTCTTC	CASSGTGNEQFF
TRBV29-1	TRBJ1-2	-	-	TGCAGTGTTACCCGGGACGGAAATAACTATGGCTACACCTTC	CSVTRDGNNYGYTF
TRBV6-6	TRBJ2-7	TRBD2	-	TGTGCCCGCCTACTAGCGGGACCCCCCGAGCAGTACTTC	CARLLAGPPEQYF
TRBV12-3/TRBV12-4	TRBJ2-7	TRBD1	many	TGTGCCAGCAGTTACCCCCGGGACAGGGGGCTTGAGCAGTACTTC	CASSYPRDRGLEQYF
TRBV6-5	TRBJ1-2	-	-	TGTGCCAGCAGCCCCGATAAGGGATACGGCCACACCTTC	CASSPDKGYGHTF
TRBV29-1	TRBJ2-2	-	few	TGCAGCGGAGAGAGAGGGACGAATACCGGGGAGCTGTTTTTT	CSGERGTNTGELFF
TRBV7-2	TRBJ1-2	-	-	TGTGCCAGCAGCTTAGGGGGGGCAGGCCAGGGTCGGGGCTACACCTTC	CASSLGGAGQGRGYTF
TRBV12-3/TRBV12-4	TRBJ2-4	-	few	TGTACCAGCAGTGGGGGAGCCAAAAACATTCAGTACTTC	CTSSGGAKNIQYF
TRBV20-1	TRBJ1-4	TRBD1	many	TGCAGTGCCTCGGACAGGGGGCGAGAAAAACTGTTTTTT	CSASDRGREKLFF
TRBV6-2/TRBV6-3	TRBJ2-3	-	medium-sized	TGTGCCAGCAGTTTACAGGAGGTAGATACGCAGTATTTT	CASSLQEVDTQYF
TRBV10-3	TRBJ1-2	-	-	TGTGCCACCAACAGGAGCTCTAACTATGGCTACACCTTC	CATNRSSNYGYTF
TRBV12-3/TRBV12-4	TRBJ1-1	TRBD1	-	TGTGCCAGTAGTTTAGCAGCAGGGGGCGTTGAAGCTTTCTTT	CASSLAAGGVEAFF
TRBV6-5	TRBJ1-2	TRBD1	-	TGTGCCAGCAGTTACACGACAGGGGATAACTATGACTATACCTTC	CASSYTTGDNYDYTF
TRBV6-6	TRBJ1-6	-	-	TGTGTCAGCACCCCATCCCCAGGGGAAAATTCACCCCTCCACTTT	CVSTPSPGENSPLHF
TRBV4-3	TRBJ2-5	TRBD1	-	TGCGCCAGTAGGCGGGACAGGGCCGAGACCCAGTACTTC	CASRRDRAETQYF
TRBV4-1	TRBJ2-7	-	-	TGCGCCAGCAGCCGAGATAGTCTCCGGAACTACGAGCAGTACTTC	CASSRDSLRNYEQYF
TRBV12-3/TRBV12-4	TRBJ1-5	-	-	TGTGCCAGCAGAAGGTCACAGAACAGCAATCAGCCCCAGCATTTT	CASRRSQNSNQPQHF
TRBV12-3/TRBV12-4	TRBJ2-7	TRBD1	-	TGTGCCAGCAGTCCGGGACAGGGGGCGGAAGAGCAATACTTC	CASSPGQGAEEQYF
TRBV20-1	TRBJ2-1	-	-	TGCAATGCTAGAGATCTGCAGGATGGATACAATGAGCAGTTCTTC	CNARDLQDGYNEQFF
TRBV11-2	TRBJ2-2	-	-	TGTGCCAGCAGCTCAACCTGGGGGGGCGGAACGAACACCGGGGAGCTGTTTTTT	CASSSTWGGGTNTGELFF
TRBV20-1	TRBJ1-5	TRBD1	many	TGCAGTGCCGGGGACAGGGTGAAGGGCAATCAGCCCCAGCATTTT	CSAGDRVKGNQPQHF
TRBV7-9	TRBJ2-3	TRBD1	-	TGTGCCAGCAGCTCGGGACAGGGGGTCGGAGATATGCAGTATTTT	CASSSGQGVGDMQYF
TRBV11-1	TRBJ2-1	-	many	TGTGCCAGCAGCTTTAGCAATGAGCAGTTCTTC	CASSFSNEQFF
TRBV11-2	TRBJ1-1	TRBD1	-	TGTGCCTGCAGACGACAGGGAGCAGAAGCTTTCTTT	CACRRQGAEAFF